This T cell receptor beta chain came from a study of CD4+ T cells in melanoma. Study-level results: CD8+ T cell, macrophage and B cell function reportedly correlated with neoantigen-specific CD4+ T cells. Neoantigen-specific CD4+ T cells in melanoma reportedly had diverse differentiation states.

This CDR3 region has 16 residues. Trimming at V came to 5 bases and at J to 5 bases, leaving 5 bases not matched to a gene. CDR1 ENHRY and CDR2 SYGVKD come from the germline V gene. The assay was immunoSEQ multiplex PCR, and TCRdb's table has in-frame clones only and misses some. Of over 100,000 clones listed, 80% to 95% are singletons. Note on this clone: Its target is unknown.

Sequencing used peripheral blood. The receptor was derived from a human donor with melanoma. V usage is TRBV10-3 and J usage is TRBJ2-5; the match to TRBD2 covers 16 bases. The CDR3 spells CAISTGLAGGYETQYF. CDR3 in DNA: TGTGCCATCAGTACGGGACTAGCGGGGGGGTACGAGACCCAGTACTTC.